This T cell receptor (beta chain) was obtained from a study of blood T cell repertoires in COVID-19. On the study more broadly: Specimens from acute and convalescent COVID-19 originated in the United States, Italy and Spain. Sources were T cells, B-cell-depleted T cells, or PBMCs; the material itself was cDNA or gDNA.

Original processing notes: Estimation of nucleated cell counts was performed using reference gene primer amplification. Here immunoSEQ multiplex PCR was the method, and the copy in TCRdb shows in-frame clones only, minus some. The V and J calls and clone size are taken from that table; D and trimming were inferred from the DNA. The sample shows about 69,000 clones, approximately 80% of them seen only once. CDR1 and CDR2 from the germline V gene are MNHEY and SVGAGI. V lost 2 bases and J lost 5, with 17 bases in between. This CDR3 has 16 amino acids. During active infection, Seattle patients enrolled and were then monitored through disease.

The sample taken for sequencing was peripheral blood. The gene calls are TRBV6-5 and TRBJ2-3; perhaps TRBD1 as D (5 bases). This receptor was taken from a man between 45 and 60 years old with COVID-19, enrolled during active disease. The CDR3 DNA is TGTGCCAGCAGTTACGTCCGAGACAGTCGCGGAGATACGCAGTATTTT. As protein: CASSYVRDSRGDTQYF.